This T cell receptor beta chain appears in the sequencing data of a study of blood T cell repertoires in COVID-19 (dated by TCRdb to 2019 to 2021). Context from the whole study: Collaborator samples came from the United States, Italy and Spain and covered acute and convalescent phases of COVID-19. Samples came from the ongoing ImmuneRACE study (first 160 participants) plus 1,254 subjects from 6 global collaborators. The prospective study material was composed of cDNA or gDNA derived from T cells, B-cell-depleted T cells, or PBMCs. A freely available public database, intended as a resource for researchers studying the immune response to SARS-CoV-2, is where the repertoires were released. Where available, HLA class I and class II types were taken from metadata supplied by the sample provider and were not determined by assay-based typing. Sample metadata almost always included a de-identified subject ID, COVID-19 status, age in years and sex. Subjects who had been exposed to COVID-19, were actively infected with it, or had recovered from it provided the deeply sampled blood TCRbeta repertoires that made up the dataset.

Study-wide conclusions, independent of this receptor: The amount of clinical and demographic metadata varied by source and participant and was provided uncurated.

In Seattle, one collaborating source enrolled patients while the infection was active and tracked those patients longitudinally over the course of disease. Each collaborating institution followed its own protocols to collect whole blood in K2EDTA tubes. For TCRbeta analysis, collaborator samples were shipped as frozen whole blood, as isolated PBMCs, or as DNA extracted from either sample type. TCRbeta CDR3 regions were amplified from genomic DNA by means of the immunoSEQ Assay, a bias-controlled multiplex PCR. The original pipeline was this. Nucleated cell counts per sample were estimated from amplification of reference gene primers within the assay. To quantify the absolute abundance of each unique TCRbeta CDR3 rearrangement, sequence reads were collapsed and filtered. For each sample, productive Simpson clonality was calculated as the square root of Simpson's diversity index over productive rearrangements. The clones in this table, taken by TCRdb from immuneACCESS, are in-frame only. Not every clone is retained; where verified, under half of the shortfall comes from an unresolved V gene, and the cause of the rest is unknown. V, J and clone size are those of that table, while D and trimming were read from the DNA. Recorded for this sample are fewer than 300,000 clones; roughly 80% of them occurred a single time. Clones ranked in the top ten supply about 1.5% of the sample.

From the cysteine up to the phenylalanine, the CDR3 has a length of 15 residues. CDR3 DNA is the only sequence kept; it has 45 bases, read in frame from the first base. V and J are trimmed by 6 bases and 0 bases, and the gene matches miss 5 bases of the junction. CDR1 and CDR2, per the germline V gene, are MRHNA and SNTAGT. In regard to this clone: Its antigen is not yet known. No much larger clone is present one base from it, and per-base qualities are unavailable.

The rearrangement joined TRBV6-4 to TRBJ2-3; TRBD2 agrees with 8 junctional bases. Sequenced input: peripheral blood. The sequence was obtained from a human donor with COVID-19, enrolled during active disease. The donor label of this sample is uncertain. The DNA sequence is TGTGCCAGCAGAGAAAGCGGGAGTAGCACAGATACGCAGTATTTT. It translates to CASRESGSSTDTQYF.